This T cell receptor beta chain is drawn from a study of shared clonotypes between healthy human individuals. TCRdb's copy holds only in-frame clones and misses some; the assay was immunoSEQ multiplex PCR. The table includes roughly 220,000 clones, 50% to 80% detected once. The CDR3 has 16 amino acids. Germline V gene lookup returns CDR1 LGHNA and CDR2 YSLEER. Trimming removed 1 base at V and 4 bases at J, with 13 bases between. This clonotype was obtained from a man aged 30 to 39 in good health. The sequenced material came from memory CD4+ T cells sorted from blood. Noted subset: CD45RA-negative fraction. This chain joins TRBV4-3 and TRBJ2-2, with D possibly matching TRBD1 (7 bases). The CDR3 DNA sequence: TGCGCCAGCAGCCAAGTAGGCAGGGGGGTCACCGGGGAGCTGTTTTTT. This gives the protein CASSQVGRGVTGELFF.